This passage covers 32 T cell receptor beta chains from one sample sequenced in a study of blood T cells in healthy people across ages. The use of a sample-barcoded 5' primer and a J-beta primer mix characterized a second PCR of roughly 7 to 12 cycles. TCRdb re-called the 5' RACE reads through MiXCR, storing one row per CDR3 protein. The sample has 600,000 or so distinct CDR3 sequences, approximately 30% seen once. The specimen was blood. These receptor sequences come from a woman aged 80 or over in good health.

This clonotype was detected many times. The rearrangement links TRBV6-6 to TRBJ2-3; D is possibly TRBD2 (6 bases). V lost 8 bases, J lost 3 bases, and 15 bases lay in between. This CDR3 comprises 14 residues. The germline V gene encodes CDR1 MNHNY and CDR2 SVGAGI (reference sequence). CDR3 nucleotides: TGTGCCAGCCAGTCCCGGGACTTAACAGATACGCAGTATTTT. Its protein product is CASQSRDLTDTQYF.

This clonotype was observed many times. The chain joins TRBV5-5 to TRBJ2-1; D is unresolved. The V and J ends lost 1 base and 6 bases respectively, with 11 bases between them. The germline CDR1 and CDR2 sequences are SGHKS and YYEKEE (reference sequence). The CDR3 covers 14 residues. The CDR3 nucleotides are TGTGCCAGCAGCTTGTTCTCCACCGTCAATGAGCAGTTCTTC. Protein: CASSLFSTVNEQFF.

CDR3 amino acids: CASSELAGASRNEQFF. The CDR3 DNA reads TGCGCCAGCAGCGAACTAGCGGGGGCCTCCCGCAATGAGCAGTTCTTC. This sequence joins TRBV5-1 and TRBJ2-1; the match to TRBD2 covers 11 bases. J was trimmed by 6 bases and V by 4 bases; bases with no gene match: 9. CDR1 and CDR2 from the germline V gene are SGHRS and YFSETQ. The CDR3 has 16 residues.

As to this clonotype: This may be a read error, as it is one base from a much larger clone. The genes are TRBV20-1 and TRBJ1-1; D uncertain. Per the germline V gene, CDR1 is DFQATT and CDR2 is SNEGSKA (reference sequence). This CDR3 spans 13 amino acids. V was trimmed by 5 bases and J by 10 bases, leaving 20 bases between them. The CDR3 protein is CSALEFGVEVAFF. CDR3 nucleotides: TGCAGTGCTCTGGAGTTTGGGGTGGAGGTAGCTTTCTTT.

The chain links TRBV4-3 to TRBJ2-2, with a possible D match to TRBD1 (6 bases). The V gene's germline CDR1 is LGHNA and CDR2 YSLEER. The CDR3 is made up of 14 amino acids. Trimming removed 4 bases from V and 9 bases from J, with 15 bases in between. This CDR3 reads CASSRDRRGWELFF. DNA of the CDR3: TGCGCCAGCAGCCGAGACAGGCGCGGGTGGGAGCTGTTTTTT.

In this sample, this clonotype turned up many times. Compared with germline, one end of the junction differs, possibly owing to a read error. The V call is TRBV5-1, the J call TRBJ2-1; 12 nucleotides align to TRBD2. The germline V gene has CDR1 SGHRS and CDR2 YFSETQ. CDR3 length equals 15 residues. CDR3 amino acids: CASSLLAGGNNEQFF. The CDR3 region has the DNA TGTGCCAGCAGTTTACTAGCGGGGGGTAACAATGAGCAGTTCTTC. The complete variable domain, with remaining parts taken from reference TRBV5-1 and TRBJ2-1, reads KAGVTQTPRYLIKTRGQQVTLSCSPISGHRSVSWYQQTPGQGLQFLFEYFSETQRNKGNFPGRFSGRQFSNSRSEMNVSTLELGDSALYLCASSLLAGGNNEQFFGPGTRLTVL.

This clonotype has a count of ten or more. This sequence joins TRBV5-1 and TRBJ2-4, with 7 bases aligning to TRBD1. This CDR3 comprises 14 residues. CDR1 and CDR2 from the germline V gene are SGHRS and YFSETQ. The V segment lost 0 bases and the J segment 7 bases; nucleotides outside the gene matches: 4. The CDR3 region has the DNA TGCGCCAGCAGCTTGGGACAGGGTAGGAACATTCAGTACTTC. Its protein product is CASSLGQGRNIQYF.

About this clonotype: A single base separates this from a much larger clone, so it may be a read error. The conserved final phenylalanine or tryptophan is absent from the CDR3, which likely points to a read error. The chain carries TRBV6-2 or TRBV6-3 and TRBJ1-1; D call uncertain. CDR3 size: 12 residues. Trimming took 2 bases from V and 7 from J, leaving 8 bases between them. The germline gives CDR1 MNHEY, CDR2 SVGEGT. DNA of the CDR3: TGTGCCAGCAGTTACAGGGCCGTTGAAGCTTTCTGT. Translated, it gives CASSYRAVEAFC.

In its sample, this clonotype was seen many times. The chain recombines TRBV20-1 with TRBJ2-2; 8 bases map to TRBD1. Germline V lookup: CDR1 DFQATT, CDR2 SNEGSKA (reference sequence). CDR3 length: 17 amino acids. J lost 7 bases, V lost 0 bases, and 13 bases had no gene match. CDR3 in amino acids: CSARDPFQGARNGELFF. DNA of the CDR3: TGCAGTGCTAGAGATCCTTTCCAGGGGGCGCGGAACGGGGAGCTGTTTTTT.

This clonotype has a count of ten or more. This sequence joins TRBV9 and TRBJ2-3; 9 bases are a match to TRBD2. Germline V gene sequence: CDR1 SGDLS, CDR2 YYNGEE. The CDR3 is 15 amino acids. J gave up 5 bases and V 2 bases, and 6 bases lay outside the gene matches. The CDR3 region is CASSVSGGGEDTQYF. The CDR3 nucleotides are TGTGCCAGCAGCGTTAGCGGGGGTGGGGAAGATACGCAGTATTTT.

This clonotype was picked up a small number of times. The rearrangement uses TRBV7-2 and TRBJ1-2, with 8 bases matching TRBD1. The V segment lost 9 bases and the J segment 5 bases; nucleotides outside the gene matches: 5. CDR1 and CDR2 from the germline V gene are SGHTA and FQGNSA. CDR3 length: 12 residues. CDR3 in DNA: TGTGCCAGTCTGGACAGGGAGTATGGCTACACCTTC. The encoded protein is CASLDREYGYTF.

The J gene is TRBJ2-5, the V gene TRBV27; 11 positions agree with TRBD1. Germline assignment: CDR1 MNHEY and CDR2 SMNVEV (reference sequence). The CDR3 totals 17 residues. Trimming at V came to 6 bases and at J to 11 bases, leaving 20 bases not matched to a gene. CDR3 region: CASRPPGQGVSGNEQYF. As DNA, the CDR3 is TGTGCCAGCAGGCCCCCGGGACAGGGGGTTTCCGGCAATGAGCAGTACTTC.

This chain links TRBV7-9 with TRBJ2-2; maybe TRBD1 (7 bases). The V end lost 2 bases, the J end lost 5 bases, and 15 bases lay between the germline ends. The V gene's germline CDR1 is SEHNR and CDR2 FQNEAQ (reference sequence). The CDR3 contains 16 residues. CDR3 nucleotides: TGTGCCAGCAGCTTACGGACAGGAGGGTGGACCGGGGAGCTGTTTTTT. This encodes CASSLRTGGWTGELFF. Combining the CDR3 with reference TRBV7-9 and TRBJ2-2 gives the whole variable domain DTGVSQNPRHKITKRGQNVTFRCDPISEHNRLYWYRQTLGQGPEFLTYFQNEAQLEKSRLLSDRFSAERPKGSFSTLEIQRTEQGDSAMYLCASSLRTGGWTGELFFGEGSRLTVL.

Only a few counts were recorded for this clonotype. With a much larger clone just one base away, this may be a read error. The CDR3 is CASSPDRGLSLEQFF. The CDR3 DNA sequence: TGTGCCAGCAGCCCGGACAGGGGGCTATCTCTCGAGCAGTTCTTC. The J gene is TRBJ2-1, the V gene TRBV5-5; TRBD1 aligns across 11 bases. Germline CDR1 reads SGHKS; CDR2 reads YYEKEE (reference sequence). With 4 bases clipped from V and 10 bases from J, the junction kept 10 bases outside the gene matches. The CDR3 is 15 residues long.

Many counts were recorded for this clonotype. The chain couples TRBV7-2 to TRBJ2-5; TRBD1 or TRBD2 may be the D gene (6 bases each). V was cut by 5 bases and J by 5 bases, with 15 bases left in between. Germline-derived CDR1 and CDR2 are SGHTA and FQGNSA. This CDR3 is built from 14 residues. CDR3 loop: CASSQLGGLETQYF. The CDR3 coding sequence is TGTGCCAGCAGCCAACTAGGGGGGCTTGAGACCCAGTACTTC.

The chain links TRBV7-2 to TRBJ1-5; 7 bases are a match to TRBD1. The CDR3 runs to 14 residues. V was clipped by 5 bases and J by 4 bases; unmatched bases: 5. CDR1 and CDR2 (germline): SGHTA, FQGNSA. The CDR3 is CASSQGQRNQPQHF. CDR3 bases: TGTGCCAGCAGCCAGGGACAGCGGAATCAGCCCCAGCATTTT.

This clonotype was detected ten times or more. The CDR3 protein is CSARDRLGGYTF. The CDR3 DNA reads TGCAGTGCTAGGGACAGGTTGGGTGGCTACACCTTC. The rearrangement joins TRBV20-1 to TRBJ1-2; TRBD1 matches at 7 bases. The germline gives CDR1 DFQATT, CDR2 SNEGSKA (reference sequence). Trimming removed 3 bases from V and 7 bases from J; junction bases left unmatched: 5. The CDR3 totals 12 residues.

This clonotype was seen a few times. A read error may account for a junction end that differs from germline. The chain recombines TRBV2 with TRBJ2-5; 7 bases line up with TRBD2. Looked up from germline, CDR1 is SNHLY and CDR2 is FYNNEI. The CDR3 runs 14 residues. For the CDR3, the DNA is TGTGCCAGCAGGAGCGGGGTCGTTCAAGAGGCCCAGTACTTC. This gives the protein CASRSGVVQEAQYF.

The chain links TRBV20-1 to TRBJ2-1; TRBD1 might be the D (6 bases). CDR1 and CDR2 (germline): DFQATT, SNEGSKA (reference sequence). CDR3 size: 16 residues. The V end was cut by 3 bases, the J end by 4 bases, with 19 bases between. CDR3 coding DNA: TGCAGTGCTAGTCTCATCGCTCTACAGGGTTACAATGAGCAGTTCTTC. Protein sequence: CSASLIALQGYNEQFF.

This clonotype showed up many times. The CDR3 nucleotides are TGTGCCAGCAGTTCGATTGACAGAACCCAAGAGACCCAGTACTTC. Its translation: CASSSIDRTQETQYF. This chain uses TRBV28 with TRBJ2-5, with D maybe TRBD1 (5 bases). Germline V lookup: CDR1 MDHEN, CDR2 SYDVKM. Trimming cost V 4 bases and J 1 base, with 13 bases left between them. The CDR3 has 15 amino acids.

This clonotype appeared many times. The chain combines TRBV20-1 with TRBJ2-5, with D unclear. The CDR3 spans 13 residues. V was shortened by 1 base and J by 5 bases, with 11 bases between the two germline ends. The V gene's germline CDR1 is DFQATT and CDR2 SNEGSKA (reference sequence). CDR3 protein: CSARGMLDETQYF. In DNA, the CDR3 is TGCAGTGCTAGAGGGATGCTTGACGAGACCCAGTACTTC.

Ten or more counts support this clonotype. The V call is TRBV20-1, the J call TRBJ2-7; 8 bases are a match to TRBD1. Germline lookup yields CDR1 DFQATT and CDR2 SNEGSKA (reference sequence). CDR3 length: 12 residues. The junction had 5 bases not matched to a gene; V was cut back by 5 bases and J by 5 bases. The CDR3 DNA reads as TGCAGTGCTTGGGACAGGCAGCACGAGCAGTACTTC. This codes for CSAWDRQHEQYF.

A note on this clonotype: A single base separates this from a much larger clone, so it may be a read error. This chain uses TRBV11-2 with TRBJ2-5; the D call may be TRBD1 or TRBD2 (6 bases each). The CDR3 covers 15 residues. CDR1 and CDR2 (germline): SGHAT, FQNNGV. V was pared by 7 bases and J by 11 bases, with 26 bases between. CDR3 amino acids: CASTEGGIQVNEQYF. CDR3 in DNA: TGTGCCAGCACCGAGGGGGGTATCCAGGTAAATGAGCAGTACTTC.

V is TRBV18 and J is TRBJ1-6; 11 bases agree with TRBD1. The CDR3 totals 16 residues. Trimming removed 3 bases from V and 6 bases from J; junction bases left unmatched: 4. Germline V lookup: CDR1 KGHSH, CDR2 LQKENI. Written as DNA, the CDR3 is TGTGCCAGCTCACCGGGGACAGGGGGGAGTAATTCACCCCTCCACTTT. It is translated as CASSPGTGGSNSPLHF.

This clonotype was detected ten times or more. The gene calls are TRBV12-3 or TRBV12-4 and TRBJ1-2; D unclear. Deletions cut 6 bases from V and 7 bases from J, with 12 bases between. This CDR3 contains 12 residues. CDR3 DNA sequence: TGTGCCAGCAGCCTTCGTAACGTTGGCTACACCTTC. This sequence encodes CASSLRNVGYTF.

The genes are TRBV29-1 and TRBJ1-2; no clear D. The ends were cut back, 3 bases at V and 13 bases at J, with 15 bases in the middle. The CDR3 covers 11 residues. CDR1 is SQVTM and CDR2 is ANQGSEA in the germline V gene. The CDR3 nucleotides read TGCAGCGTTGATTTCCGCGACGGACTCACCTTC. Translated, it gives CSVDFRDGLTF.

This clonotype has a count of ten or more. The J gene is TRBJ2-7, the V gene TRBV5-1; 8 bases align to TRBD1. The germline V gene encodes CDR1 SGHRS and CDR2 YFSETQ. The CDR3 is 14 residues long. V lost 4 bases to trimming and J lost 7 bases; unmatched junction nucleotides: 10. Here the CDR3 reads CASSPMDRALEQYF. CDR3 DNA sequence: TGCGCCAGCAGCCCTATGGACAGGGCCCTAGAGCAGTACTTC.

This clonotype was counted at least ten times. The chain recombines TRBV5-1 with TRBJ1-6; D gene unclear. CDR3 length equals 15 residues. Trimming left V 1 base short and J 5 bases short, with 10 bases between. Germline V gene sequence: CDR1 SGHRS, CDR2 YFSETQ. The CDR3 region is CASSLWAEDNSPLHF. The CDR3 DNA reads TGCGCCAGCAGCTTGTGGGCGGAAGATAATTCACCCCTCCACTTT.

The chain joins TRBV5-1 to TRBJ2-2, with D perhaps matching TRBD1 (6 bases). This CDR3 has 13 amino acids. Deletions cut 5 bases from V and 4 bases from J, with 9 bases between. Germline lookup yields CDR1 SGHRS and CDR2 YFSETQ. The CDR3 loop reads CASRLQGTGELFF. As DNA, the CDR3 is TGCGCCAGCAGGTTACAGGGCACCGGGGAGCTGTTTTTT.

V and J are TRBV7-9 and TRBJ1-1; 9 bases map to TRBD1. Per germline, CDR1 SEHNR and CDR2 FQNEAQ (reference sequence). The CDR3 covers 14 residues. V lost 5 bases to trimming and J lost 3 bases; unmatched junction nucleotides: 4. CDR3 residues: CASSRTGVDTEAFF. The DNA for the CDR3 is TGTGCCAGCAGCCGGACAGGGGTTGACACTGAAGCTTTCTTT.

This clonotype was observed many times. A single base separates this from a much larger clone, so it may be a read error. This chain joins TRBV15 and TRBJ2-1; D unresolved. The CDR3 loop spans 13 amino acids. CDR1 is LNHNV and CDR2 is YYDKDF in the germline V gene (reference sequence). V was trimmed by 0 bases and J by 9 bases, leaving 9 bases between them. CDR3: CATSRDRCGEQFF. The CDR3 DNA sequence: TGTGCCACCAGCAGAGATCGTTGCGGTGAGCAGTTCTTC.

With regard to this clonotype: One end of the junction varies from germline; a read error may be responsible. The rearrangement uses TRBV5-1 and TRBJ1-2; D gene ambiguous. CDR1 is SGHRS and CDR2 is YFSETQ in the germline V gene. The CDR3 consists of 17 residues. Here the CDR3 reads CASSLGVGPLGNYGYTF. CDR3 DNA: TGCGCCAGCAGCTTGGGAGTCGGACCTCTAGGGAACTATGGTTACACCTTC.